The rows below give T cell receptor beta chains drawn from one sample of a study of blood T cell repertoires in COVID-19. The data were produced by immunoSEQ multiplex PCR, yet TCRdb's version contains in-frame clones alone and is incomplete. In the table there are approximately 94,000 clones, about 90% of which are singletons. The sequenced sample was peripheral blood. The receptors were gathered from a woman in her 70s with acute or convalescent COVID-19. The CDR3 runs from the conserved cysteine through the conserved F or W.

CASRAQTGIRTDTQYF,TRBV2,16
CATSDSDRVGGYTF,TRBV24-1,14
CASSRRTRTLKAYEQYF,TRBV7-6,17
CASSQGQGASEAFF,TRBV4-1,14
CASRGQDNQPQHF,TRBV5-1,13
CASNPGLGQETQYF,TRBV2,14
CASSSTGARNTIYF,TRBV19,14
CASSWGVGTEAFF,TRBV5-1,13
CASSLFSGSGTRNNQPQHF,TRBV28,19
CASSTGTQDTQYF,TRBV5-6,13
CASSLVASFYEQYF,TRBV7-9,14
CASSLVSGSGNTIYF,TRBV7-9,15
CASSPGQINEKLFF,TRBV5-5,14
CASSRVSYEQYF,TRBV7-9,12
CASSADRLTSGELFF,TRBV9,15
CASSQDSEGLRWSLHF,TRBV4-1,16
CASSLQGGGTEAFF,TRBV18,14
CASTPNGKFHEQYF,TRBV5-4,14
CAWSVDGYNSPLHF,TRBV30,14
CASSYSSGGLAYGYTF,TRBV6-6,16
CASSPEGVYGYTF,TRBV18,13
CASSYAGGTDTQYF,TRBV11-2,14
CATSSPGETQYF,TRBV15,12
CASSLVPGTKETQYF,TRBV5-1,15
CASSEARGGVSNQPQHF,TRBV2,17
CASSQGQEVYSNQPQHF,TRBV2,17
CASSSRGLAGVGQYF,TRBV5-4,15
CASGGRAVTEAFF,TRBV19,13